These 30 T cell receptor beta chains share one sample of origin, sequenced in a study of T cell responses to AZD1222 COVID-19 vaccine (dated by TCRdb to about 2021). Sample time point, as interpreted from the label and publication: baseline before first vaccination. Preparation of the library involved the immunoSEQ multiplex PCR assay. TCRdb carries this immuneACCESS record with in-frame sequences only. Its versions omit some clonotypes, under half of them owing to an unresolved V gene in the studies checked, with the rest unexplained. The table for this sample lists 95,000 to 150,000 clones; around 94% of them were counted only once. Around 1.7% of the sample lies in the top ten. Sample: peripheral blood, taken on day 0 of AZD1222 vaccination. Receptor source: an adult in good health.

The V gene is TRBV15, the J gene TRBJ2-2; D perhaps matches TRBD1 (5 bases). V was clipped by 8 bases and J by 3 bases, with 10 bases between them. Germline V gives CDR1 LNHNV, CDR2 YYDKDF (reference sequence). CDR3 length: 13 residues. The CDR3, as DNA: TGTGCCACCCGCGACAGTTACACCGGGGAGCTGTTTTTT. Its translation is CATRDSYTGELFF.

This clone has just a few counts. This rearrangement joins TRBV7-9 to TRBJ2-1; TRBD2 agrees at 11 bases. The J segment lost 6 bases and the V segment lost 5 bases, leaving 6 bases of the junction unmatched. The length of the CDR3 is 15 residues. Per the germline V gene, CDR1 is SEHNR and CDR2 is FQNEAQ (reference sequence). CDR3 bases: TGTGCCAGCAGCACTACTAGCGGGGGAATCAATGAGCAGTTCTTC. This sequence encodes CASSTTSGGINEQFF. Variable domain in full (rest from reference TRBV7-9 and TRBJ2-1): DTGVSQNPRHKITKRGQNVTFRCDPISEHNRLYWYRQTLGQGPEFLTYFQNEAQLEKSRLLSDRFSAERPKGSFSTLEIQRTEQGDSAMYLCASSTTSGGINEQFFGPGTRLTVL.

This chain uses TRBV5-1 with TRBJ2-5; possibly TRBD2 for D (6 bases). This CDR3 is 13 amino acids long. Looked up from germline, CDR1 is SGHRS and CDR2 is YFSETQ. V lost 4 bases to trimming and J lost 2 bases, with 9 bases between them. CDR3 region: CASSPGEQETQYF. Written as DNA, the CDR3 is TGCGCCAGCAGCCCGGGGGAGCAAGAGACCCAGTACTTC.

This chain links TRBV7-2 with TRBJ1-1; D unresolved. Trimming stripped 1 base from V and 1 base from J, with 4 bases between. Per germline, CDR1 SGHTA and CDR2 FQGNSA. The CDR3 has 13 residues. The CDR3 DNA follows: TGTGCCAGCAGCTTAGGTACGAACACTGAAGCTTTCTTT. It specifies CASSLGTNTEAFF.

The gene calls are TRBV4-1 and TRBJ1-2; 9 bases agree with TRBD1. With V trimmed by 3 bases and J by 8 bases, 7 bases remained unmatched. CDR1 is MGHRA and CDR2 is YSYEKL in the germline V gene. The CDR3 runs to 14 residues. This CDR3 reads CASSQLQGAWGYTF. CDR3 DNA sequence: TGCGCCAGCAGCCAGCTACAGGGGGCTTGGGGCTACACCTTC.

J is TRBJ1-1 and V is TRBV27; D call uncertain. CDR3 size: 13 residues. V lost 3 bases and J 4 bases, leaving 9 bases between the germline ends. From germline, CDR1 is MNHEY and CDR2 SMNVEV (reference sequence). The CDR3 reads CASSLKGATEAFF. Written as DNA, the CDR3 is TGTGCCAGCAGTTTGAAGGGCGCCACTGAAGCTTTCTTT.

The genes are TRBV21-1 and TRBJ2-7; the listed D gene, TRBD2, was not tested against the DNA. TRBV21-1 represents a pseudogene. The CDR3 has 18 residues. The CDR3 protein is CASSKGELAGIRSYEQYV. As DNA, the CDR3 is TGTGCCAGCAGCAAAGGTGAGCTAGCGGGAATCCGCTCCTACGAGCAGTACGTC.

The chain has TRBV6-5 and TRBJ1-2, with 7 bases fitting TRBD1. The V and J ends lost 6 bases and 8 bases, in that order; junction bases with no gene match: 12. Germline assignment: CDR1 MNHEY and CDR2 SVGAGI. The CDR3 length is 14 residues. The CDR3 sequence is CASRLGGRGRGYTF. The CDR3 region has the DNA TGTGCCAGCAGACTCGGGGGGAGGGGGCGAGGCTACACCTTC.

The CDR3 here is CASSNRWDQPQHF. In DNA form, the CDR3 reads TGTGCCAGCAGCAACCGATGGGATCAGCCCCAGCATTTT. V and J are TRBV7-8 and TRBJ1-5; D gene uncertain. The CDR3 is made up of 13 amino acids. The V gene's germline CDR1 is SGHVS and CDR2 FQNEAQ. The V and J ends lost 5 bases and 5 bases respectively, with 10 bases between them. The full variable domain, with the rest looked up from reference TRBV7-8 and TRBJ1-5, is GAGVSQSPRYKVAKRGQDVALRCDPISGHVSLFWYQQALGQGPEFLTYFQNEAQLDKSGLPSDRFFAERPEGSVSTLKIQRTQQEDSAVYLCASSNRWDQPQHFGDGTRLSIL.

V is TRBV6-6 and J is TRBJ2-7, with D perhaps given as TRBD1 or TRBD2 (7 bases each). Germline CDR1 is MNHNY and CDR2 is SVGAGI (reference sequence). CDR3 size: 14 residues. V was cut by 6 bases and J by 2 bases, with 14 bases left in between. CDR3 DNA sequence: TGTGCCAGCAGCCCCAGGGGGGGTGCCTACGAGCAGTACGTC. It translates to CASSPRGGAYEQYV.

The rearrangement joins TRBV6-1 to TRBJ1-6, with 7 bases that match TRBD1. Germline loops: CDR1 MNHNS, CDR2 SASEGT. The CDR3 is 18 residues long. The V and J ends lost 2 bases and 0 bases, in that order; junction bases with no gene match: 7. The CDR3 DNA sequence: TGTGCCAGCAGTGAATTATCGACAGGGAGCTCCTATAATTCACCCCTCCACTTT. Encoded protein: CASSELSTGSSYNSPLHF.

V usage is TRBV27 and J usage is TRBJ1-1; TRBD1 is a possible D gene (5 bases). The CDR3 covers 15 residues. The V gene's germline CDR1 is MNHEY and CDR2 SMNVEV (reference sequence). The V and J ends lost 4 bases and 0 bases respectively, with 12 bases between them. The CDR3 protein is CASSWQGGVNTEAFF. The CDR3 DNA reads TGTGCCAGCAGTTGGCAGGGCGGGGTGAACACTGAAGCTTTCTTT.

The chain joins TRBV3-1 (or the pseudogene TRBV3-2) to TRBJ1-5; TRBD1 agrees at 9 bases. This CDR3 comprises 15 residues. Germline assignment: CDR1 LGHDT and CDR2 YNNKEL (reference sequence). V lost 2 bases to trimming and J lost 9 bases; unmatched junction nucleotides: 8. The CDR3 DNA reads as TGTGCCAGCAGCCAAACGGGACAGGGTCGAGGGCCCCAGCATTTT. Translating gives CASSQTGQGRGPQHF.

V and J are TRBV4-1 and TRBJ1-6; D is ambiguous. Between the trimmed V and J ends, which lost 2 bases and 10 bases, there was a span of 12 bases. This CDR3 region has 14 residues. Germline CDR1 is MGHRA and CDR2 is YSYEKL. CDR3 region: CASSQRTKESPLHF. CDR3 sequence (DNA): TGCGCCAGCAGCCAACGGACGAAAGAATCACCCCTCCACTTT.

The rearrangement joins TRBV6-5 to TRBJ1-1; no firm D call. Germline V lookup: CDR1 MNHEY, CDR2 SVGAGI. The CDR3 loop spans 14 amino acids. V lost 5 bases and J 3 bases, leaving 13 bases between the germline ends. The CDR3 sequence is CASSRKYMDTEAFF. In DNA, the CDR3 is TGTGCCAGCAGTCGGAAGTATATGGACACTGAAGCTTTCTTT.

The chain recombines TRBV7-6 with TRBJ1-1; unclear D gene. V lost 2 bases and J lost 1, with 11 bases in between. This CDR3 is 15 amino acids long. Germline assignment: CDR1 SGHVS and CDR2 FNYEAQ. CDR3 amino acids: CASSLLYSTNTEAFF. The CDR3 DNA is TGTGCCAGCAGCTTATTGTACTCAACGAACACTGAAGCTTTCTTT.

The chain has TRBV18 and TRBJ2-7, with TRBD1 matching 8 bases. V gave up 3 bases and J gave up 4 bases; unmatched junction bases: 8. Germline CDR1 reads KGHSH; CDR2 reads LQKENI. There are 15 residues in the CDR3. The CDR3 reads CASSPSGGSSYEQYF. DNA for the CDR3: TGTGCCAGCTCACCTTCAGGGGGCTCATCGTACGAGCAGTACTTC.

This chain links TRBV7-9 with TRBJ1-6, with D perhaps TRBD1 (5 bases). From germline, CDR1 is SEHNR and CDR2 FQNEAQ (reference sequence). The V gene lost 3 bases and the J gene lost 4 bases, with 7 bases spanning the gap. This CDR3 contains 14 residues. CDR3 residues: CASSFQGYNSPLHF. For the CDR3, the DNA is TGTGCCAGCAGCTTCCAGGGATATAATTCACCCCTCCACTTT.

DNA of the CDR3: TGTGCCACCAGAGGTGGGGGAGGACCGGGGGAGACCCAGTACTTC. Amino acids: CATRGGGGPGETQYF. The chain carries TRBV6-5 and TRBJ2-5, with D tentatively TRBD2 (6 bases). The V end was cut by 10 bases, the J end by 5 bases, with 23 bases between. The CDR3 runs to 15 residues. From germline, CDR1 is MNHEY and CDR2 SVGAGI.

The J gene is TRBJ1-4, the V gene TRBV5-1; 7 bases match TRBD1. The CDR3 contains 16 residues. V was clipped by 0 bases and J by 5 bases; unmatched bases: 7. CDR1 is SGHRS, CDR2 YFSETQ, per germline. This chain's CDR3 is CASSLAPGGGNEKLFF. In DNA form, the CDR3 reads TGCGCCAGCAGCTTGGCCCCGGGAGGGGGCAATGAAAAACTGTTTTTT.

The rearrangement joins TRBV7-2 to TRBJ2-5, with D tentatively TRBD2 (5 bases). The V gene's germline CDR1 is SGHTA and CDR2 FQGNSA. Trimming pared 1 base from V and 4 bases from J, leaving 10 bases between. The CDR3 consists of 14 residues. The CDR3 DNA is TGTGCCAGCAGCTTAGTGGGAGCGGCAGAGACCCAGTACTTC. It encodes CASSLVGAAETQYF.

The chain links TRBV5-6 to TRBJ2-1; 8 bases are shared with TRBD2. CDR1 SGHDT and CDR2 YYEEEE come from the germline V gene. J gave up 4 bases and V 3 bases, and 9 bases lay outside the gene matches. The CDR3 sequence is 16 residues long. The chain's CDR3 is CASSYLGSGVYNEQFF. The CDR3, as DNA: TGTGCCAGCAGCTACCTGGGTAGCGGGGTTTACAATGAGCAGTTCTTC.

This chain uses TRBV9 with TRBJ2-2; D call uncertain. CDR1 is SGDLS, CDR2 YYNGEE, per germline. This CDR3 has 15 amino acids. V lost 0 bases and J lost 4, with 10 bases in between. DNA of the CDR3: TGTGCCAGCAGCGTAGAAGTACATATCACCGGGGAGCTGTTTTTT. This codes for CASSVEVHITGELFF.

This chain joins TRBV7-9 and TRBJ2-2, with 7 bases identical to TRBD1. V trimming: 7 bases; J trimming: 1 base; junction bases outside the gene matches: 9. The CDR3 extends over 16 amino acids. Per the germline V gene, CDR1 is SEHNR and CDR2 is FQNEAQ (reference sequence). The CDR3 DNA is TGTGCCAGCACTGACGCCGGGACAGAGAACACCGGGGAGCTGTTTTTT. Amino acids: CASTDAGTENTGELFF.

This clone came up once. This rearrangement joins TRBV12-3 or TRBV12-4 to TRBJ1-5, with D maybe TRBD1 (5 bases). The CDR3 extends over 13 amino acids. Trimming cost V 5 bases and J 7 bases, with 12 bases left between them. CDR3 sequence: CASSPGERQPQHF. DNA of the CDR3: TGTGCCAGCAGTCCGGGGGAAAGGCAGCCCCAGCATTTT.

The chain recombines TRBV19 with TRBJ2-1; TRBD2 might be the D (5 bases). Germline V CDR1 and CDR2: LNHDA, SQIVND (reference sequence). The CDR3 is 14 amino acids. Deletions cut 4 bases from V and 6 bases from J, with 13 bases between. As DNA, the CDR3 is TGTGCCAGTAGTAGAGGGAAGTCAGGCAATGAGCAGTTCTTC. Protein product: CASSRGKSGNEQFF.

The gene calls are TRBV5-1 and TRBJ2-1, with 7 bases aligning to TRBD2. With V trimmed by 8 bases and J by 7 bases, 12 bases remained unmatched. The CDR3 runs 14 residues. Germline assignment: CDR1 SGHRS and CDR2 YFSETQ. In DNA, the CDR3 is TGCGCCAGTTCTGCGGGAGACCGGGGAAATGAGCAGTTCTTC. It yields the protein CASSAGDRGNEQFF.

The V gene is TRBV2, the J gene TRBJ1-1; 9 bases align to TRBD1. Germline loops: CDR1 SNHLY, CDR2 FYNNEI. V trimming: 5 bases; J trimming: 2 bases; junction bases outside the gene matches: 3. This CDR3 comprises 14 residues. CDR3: CASSLDRGNTEAFF. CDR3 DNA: TGTGCCAGCAGTCTGGACAGGGGAAACACTGAAGCTTTCTTT.

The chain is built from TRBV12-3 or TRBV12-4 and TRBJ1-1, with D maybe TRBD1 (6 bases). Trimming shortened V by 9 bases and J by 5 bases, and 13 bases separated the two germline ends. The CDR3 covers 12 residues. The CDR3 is CASGRGGTEAFF. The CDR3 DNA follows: TGTGCCAGTGGCAGGGGAGGAACTGAAGCTTTCTTT.

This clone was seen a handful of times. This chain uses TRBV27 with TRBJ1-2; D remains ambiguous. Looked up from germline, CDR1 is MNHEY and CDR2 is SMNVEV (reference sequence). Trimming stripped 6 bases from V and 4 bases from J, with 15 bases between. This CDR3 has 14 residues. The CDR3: CASSPSQSPYGYTF. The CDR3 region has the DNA TGTGCCAGCAGCCCTAGTCAGAGCCCCTATGGCTACACCTTC.